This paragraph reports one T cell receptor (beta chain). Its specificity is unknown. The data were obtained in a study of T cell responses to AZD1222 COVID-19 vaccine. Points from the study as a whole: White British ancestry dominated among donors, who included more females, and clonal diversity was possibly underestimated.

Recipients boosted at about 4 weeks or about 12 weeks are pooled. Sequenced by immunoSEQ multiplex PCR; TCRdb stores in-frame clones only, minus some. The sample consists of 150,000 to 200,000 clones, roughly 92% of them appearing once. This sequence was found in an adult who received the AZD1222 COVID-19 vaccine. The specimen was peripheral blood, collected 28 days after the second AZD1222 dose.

In nucleotides, the CDR3 is TGTGCCAGCAGTTGGGGACAGTATAATTCACCCCTCCACTTT. It encodes CASSWGQYNSPLHF. V is TRBV6-5 and J is TRBJ1-6, with 7 bases identical to TRBD1. With 4 bases clipped from V and 4 bases from J, the junction kept 1 base outside the gene matches. Germline V gene sequence: CDR1 MNHEY, CDR2 SVGAGI. CDR3 length: 14 residues.